This T cell receptor (beta chain) was profiled in a study of human T cells and chemical hapten exposure. TCRdb reanalysed the RACE reads using MiXCR and keeps one entry per CDR3 protein. The sample holds 150,000 to 200,000 distinct CDR3 sequences, approximately 26% seen once. Germline V CDR1 and CDR2: LNHDA, SQIVND (reference sequence). The J segment lost 0 bases and the V segment lost 3 bases, leaving 1 base of the junction unmatched. This CDR3 comprises 15 residues. As to this clonotype: The antigen is unknown.

Overall study results and limits: More PT1 expanded TCRs went with higher patch test scores.

Time point specified: patch test 3, about 24 weeks after DPC sensitization. The treatment is: therapeutic diphenylcyclopropenone sensitization with weekly scalp DPC. The clonotype originates from a woman between 40 and 55 years old with alopecia areata. Some clones in this sample may be carry-over from other donors' samples. The chain has TRBV19 and TRBJ2-7, with TRBD2 identical over 11 bases. The sequences come from whole blood, collected in connection with sensitization to the hapten diphenylcyclopropenone (DPC). The CDR3 spells CASSMTSGTSYEQYF. CDR3 bases: TGTGCCAGTAGTATGACTAGCGGGACCTCCTACGAGCAGTACTTC.